The 30 T cell receptor beta chains presented below share a single source sample, sequenced in a study of cytomegalovirus exposure and HLA in healthy donors. PCR employed 60 Vbeta and 13 Jbeta primers. Sequenced by immunoSEQ multiplex PCR; TCRdb stores in-frame clones only, minus some. The sample consists of 120,000 or so clones, 75% to 90% of them appearing once. Sequencing was performed on PBMCs. The receptors were gathered from a man aged 25-40 years in good health and CMV-seronegative.

The genes are TRBV27 and TRBJ2-3, with 7 nucleotides matching TRBD2. Germline V lookup: CDR1 MNHEY, CDR2 SMNVEV (reference sequence). Trimming cost V 2 bases and J 4 bases; bases outside gene matches: 3. This CDR3 is 14 amino acids long. DNA of the CDR3: TGTGCCAGCAGTTTAAGCGGGGATTCAGATACGCAGTATTTT. Encoded protein: CASSLSGDSDTQYF.

This clone was recorded a few times. This chain connects TRBV7-2 to TRBJ2-7; 8 bases match TRBD1. Germline V lookup: CDR1 SGHTA, CDR2 FQGNSA. Unmatched junction bases numbered 9, after V lost 5 bases and J lost 3 bases. The CDR3 consists of 15 residues. The CDR3 region is CASSTTRQGNYEQYF. In DNA form, the CDR3 reads TGTGCCAGCAGCACCACCCGACAGGGGAACTACGAGCAGTACTTC. Supplemented by reference TRBV7-2 and TRBJ2-7, the full variable domain reads GAGVSQSPSNKVTEKGKDVELRCDPISGHTALYWYRQSLGQGLEFLIYFQGNSAPDKSGLPSDRFSAERTGGSVSTLTIQRTQQEDSAVYLCASSTTRQGNYEQYFGPGTRLTVT.

This sequence joins TRBV30 and TRBJ1-6; D is undetermined. The CDR3 covers 12 residues. Trimming shortened V by 2 bases and J by 6 bases, and 5 bases separated the two germline ends. The V gene's germline CDR1 is GTSNPN and CDR2 SVGIG (reference sequence). Here the CDR3 reads CAWSRGNSPLHF. The CDR3 DNA sequence: TGTGCCTGGAGTCGGGGTAATTCACCCCTCCACTTT.

The V call is TRBV10-2, the J call TRBJ1-5; D possibly corresponds to TRBD1 (5 bases). The CDR3 has 15 residues. V dropped 4 bases and J dropped 0 bases, with 10 bases sitting between them. CDR1 is WSHSY and CDR2 is SAAADI in the germline V gene. In DNA form, the CDR3 reads TGCGCCAGCAGTGTTGGGGGGGATAGCAATCAGCCCCAGCATTTT. Residues: CASSVGGDSNQPQHF.

The CDR3 sequence: CASTVGTGYSYEQYF. The CDR3 DNA reads as TGTGCCAGCACCGTTGGGACAGGGTACTCCTACGAGCAGTACTTC. J is TRBJ2-7 and V is TRBV28; 9 nucleotides line up with TRBD1. CDR3 length: 15 amino acids. From germline, CDR1 is MDHEN and CDR2 SYDVKM. After removal of 7 bases from V and 0 bases from J, the junction contained 7 bases not matched to a gene.

V gene TRBV28 combines with J gene TRBJ1-4; tentatively, D is TRBD1 (5 bases). In germline, CDR1 is MDHEN, CDR2 SYDVKM. This CDR3 contains 15 residues. The V gene lost 7 bases and the J gene lost 0 bases, with 12 bases spanning the gap. The CDR3 protein is CASIMGGSTNEKLFF. CDR3 DNA sequence: TGTGCCAGCATCATGGGGGGATCAACTAATGAAAAACTGTTTTTT. The whole variable domain, remainder taken from reference TRBV28 and TRBJ1-4, is DVKVTQSSRYLVKRTGEKVFLECVQDMDHENMFWYRQDPGLGLRLIYFSYDVKMKEKGDIPEGYSVSREKKERFSLILESASTNQTSMYLCASIMGGSTNEKLFFGSGTQLSVL.

V is TRBV12-2 and J is TRBJ1-6. TRBV12-2 is a listed pseudogene. The CDR3 runs 15 residues. The CDR3 DNA sequence: TGTGCAAGTCGCTTAGCAGAACCGAGGAGCCCACCCCTCCACTTT. Translating gives CASRLAEPRSPPLHF.

V usage is TRBV27 and J usage is TRBJ2-1, with TRBD2 identical over 10 bases. The V segment lost 5 bases and the J segment 0 bases; nucleotides outside the gene matches: 10. This CDR3 has 18 residues. Germline assignment: CDR1 MNHEY and CDR2 SMNVEV (reference sequence). CDR3 residues: CASSKSSGGFFSYNEQFF. CDR3 nucleotides: TGTGCCAGCAGTAAGAGTAGCGGGGGGTTCTTCTCCTACAATGAGCAGTTCTTC.

The V call is TRBV7-2, the J call TRBJ2-7; 13 bases align to TRBD2. V lost 5 bases to trimming and J lost 6 bases; unmatched junction nucleotides: 4. Germline V CDR1 and CDR2: SGHTA, FQGNSA. CDR3 size: 14 residues. The CDR3 reads CASSPRTSGGEQYF. CDR3 coding DNA: TGTGCCAGCAGCCCCCGGACTAGCGGGGGCGAGCAGTACTTC.

The CDR3 loop is CASSPRDRGLNTGELFF. Here the CDR3 DNA reads TGTGCCAGCAGCCCCCGGGACAGGGGGCTCAATACCGGGGAGCTGTTTTTT. The rearrangement links TRBV7-2 to TRBJ2-2; the match to TRBD1 covers 12 bases. The CDR3 totals 17 residues. Trimming cost V 5 bases and J 5 bases; bases outside gene matches: 9. Germline-derived CDR1 and CDR2 are SGHTA and FQGNSA.

The rearrangement uses TRBV5-5 and TRBJ2-3, with 9 bases matching TRBD1. V shed 4 bases and J 6 bases; nucleotides not matched to a gene: 12. Germline V gene data show CDR1 as SGHKS and CDR2 as YYEKEE (reference sequence). The length of the CDR3 is 16 residues. The CDR3, as DNA: TGTGCCAGCAGCCACCCGAAACAGGGGGCGTCGGATACGCAGTATTTT. It translates to CASSHPKQGASDTQYF.

The chain carries TRBV7-6 and TRBJ2-7; no clear D. Between the trimmed V and J ends, which lost 5 bases and 3 bases, there was a span of 11 bases. This CDR3 has 13 amino acids. The V gene's germline CDR1 is SGHVS and CDR2 FNYEAQ. The CDR3 bases are TGTGCCAGCAGCGGAGAGACTGGCTACGAGCAGTACTTC. Translating gives CASSGETGYEQYF.

The CDR3 region has the DNA TGTGCCAGCAGTTTTCAGACAACCCAGCCCCAGCATTTT. This codes for CASSFQTTQPQHF. The chain links TRBV28 to TRBJ1-5; D gene uncertain. Trimming took 3 bases from V and 7 from J, leaving 10 bases between them. This CDR3 has 13 residues. The germline gives CDR1 MDHEN, CDR2 SYDVKM.

Details on this clone: Other DNA variants within this sample encode the same CDR3. The chain links TRBV2 to TRBJ2-1; 10 nucleotides agree with TRBD2. The V gene end was trimmed by 5 bases and the J gene end by 4 bases; junction bases not matched to a gene: 2. CDR1 SNHLY and CDR2 FYNNEI come from the germline V gene. CDR3 length: 14 residues. CDR3 DNA: TGTGCCAGCAGTTGGACTAGCGGTTACAATGAGCAGTTCTTC. This gives the protein CASSWTSGYNEQFF.

This clone is a singleton in its sample. The rearrangement uses TRBV29-1 and TRBJ2-1; the D is unclear. Trimming removed 8 bases from V and 3 bases from J, with 8 bases in between. From germline, CDR1 is SQVTM and CDR2 ANQGSEA. The CDR3 runs 11 residues. The CDR3 here is CSKLSYNEQFF. CDR3 coding DNA: TGCAGCAAACTAAGCTACAATGAGCAGTTCTTC.

The V call is TRBV7-9, the J call TRBJ2-7; 8 bases are a match to TRBD1. There are 16 residues in the CDR3. Germline loops: CDR1 SEHNR, CDR2 FQNEAQ (reference sequence). Germline trimming cut 5 bases from V and 2 bases from J; bases unmatched to any gene: 11. CDR3: CASSTIVGQVTYEQYF. DNA for the CDR3: TGTGCCAGCAGCACAATAGTGGGACAGGTTACCTACGAGCAGTACTTC. The whole variable domain, remainder taken from reference TRBV7-9 and TRBJ2-7, is DTGVSQNPRHKITKRGQNVTFRCDPISEHNRLYWYRQTLGQGPEFLTYFQNEAQLEKSRLLSDRFSAERPKGSFSTLEIQRTEQGDSAMYLCASSTIVGQVTYEQYFGPGTRLTVT.

V gene TRBV11-2 combines with J gene TRBJ2-2; the D is unclear. The CDR3 sequence is 15 residues long. Deletions cut 6 bases from V and 0 bases from J, with 11 bases between. CDR1 is SGHAT and CDR2 is FQNNGV in the germline V gene. CDR3 sequence (DNA): TGTGCCAGCAGATACGACAACGCGAACACCGGGGAGCTGTTTTTT. Translating it yields CASRYDNANTGELFF.

The rearrangement links TRBV9 to TRBJ2-5; 14 bases map to TRBD2. The CDR3 loop spans 16 amino acids. With 3 bases clipped from V and 5 bases from J, the junction kept 6 bases outside the gene matches. CDR1 and CDR2 (germline): SGDLS, YYNGEE. This chain's CDR3 is CASSETGLAGVETQYF. As DNA, the CDR3 is TGTGCCAGCAGCGAGACGGGACTAGCGGGGGTGGAGACCCAGTACTTC.

The chain joins TRBV11-2 to TRBJ2-2; 14 bases are shared with TRBD2. The CDR3 totals 16 residues. Losses at the gene ends were 6 bases for V and 2 bases for J; bases not matched to a gene: 2. Germline V CDR1 and CDR2: SGHAT, FQNNGV. The DNA for the CDR3 is TGTGCCAGCAGGGGACTAGCGGGGGCCAACACCGGGGAGCTGTTTTTT. This codes for CASRGLAGANTGELFF.

This sequence joins TRBV5-1 and TRBJ2-1, with TRBD2 identical over 15 bases. The CDR3 is 18 amino acids. The trim removed 4 bases at V and 3 bases at J, leaving 8 bases unmatched. Germline CDR1 SGHRS, CDR2 YFSETQ. DNA of the CDR3: TGCGCCAGCAGCCATGGACTAGCGGGGGGGCTGCGCTACAATGAGCAGTTCTTC. Translating it yields CASSHGLAGGLRYNEQFF.

This clone occurred a few times. J is TRBJ1-1 and V is TRBV6-1; D is undetermined. Trimming removed 1 base from V and 11 bases from J, with 11 bases in between. The CDR3 loop spans 12 amino acids. Germline V gene lookup returns CDR1 MNHNS and CDR2 SASEGT. DNA for the CDR3: TGTGCCAGCAGTGAAGACGGTGTGAGGGCTTTCTTT. Protein product: CASSEDGVRAFF.

This chain joins TRBV19 and TRBJ1-5; TRBD1 matches at 8 bases. The V gene's germline CDR1 is LNHDA and CDR2 SQIVND (reference sequence). CDR3 length: 13 amino acids. V lost 6 bases to trimming and J lost 6 bases; unmatched junction nucleotides: 4. DNA for the CDR3: TGTGCCAGTAGCGGACAGGGTTTTCAGCCCCAGCATTTT. It specifies CASSGQGFQPQHF.

The chain links TRBV5-1 to TRBJ2-1, with 12 bases aligning to TRBD2. Germline-derived CDR1 and CDR2 are SGHRS and YFSETQ. V lost 5 bases, J lost 5 bases, and 11 bases stayed unmatched. The CDR3 is made up of 17 amino acids. The CDR3 protein is CASRRRLAGDLHNEQFF. The CDR3, as DNA: TGCGCCAGCAGACGAAGACTAGCGGGGGACCTCCACAATGAGCAGTTCTTC.

This clone was seen a handful of times. V is TRBV6-5 and J is TRBJ1-6, with a possible D match to TRBD1 (6 bases). In germline, CDR1 is MNHEY, CDR2 SVGAGI. This CDR3 is built from 15 residues. Trimming shortened V by 6 bases and J by 3 bases, and 12 bases separated the two germline ends. CDR3 amino acids: CASRLDRDYNSPLHF. The DNA for the CDR3 is TGTGCCAGCAGACTGGACAGAGACTATAATTCACCCCTCCACTTT.

Comment on this clone: One end of the junction is discordant with germline, which a read error may explain. The genes are TRBV6-6 and TRBJ2-6; possibly TRBD1 for D (5 bases). This CDR3 comprises 13 residues. The germline V gene has CDR1 MNHNY and CDR2 SVGAGI (reference sequence). DNA for the CDR3: TGTGCCAGCAGGGTCTCTGGGGCCAACGGCCTGACTTTC. It yields the protein CASRVSGANGLTF.

V usage is TRBV23-1 and J usage is TRBJ2-5; 10 nucleotides match TRBD1. With the DNA end fitting TRBJ2-7 better, the J assignment may be wrong. TRBV23-1 is sorted into the ORF group, with uncertain function. The length of the CDR3 is 16 residues. DNA for the CDR3: TGCGCCAGCGGGGGGGTCAGGACAGGGGGGACCTACGAGCAGTACTTC. Translated, it gives CASGGVRTGGTYEQYF.

The V gene is TRBV4-2, the J gene TRBJ1-5; D is uncertain. Germline V CDR1 and CDR2: LGHNA, YNFKEQ. The CDR3 covers 15 residues. Trimming stripped 1 base from V and 5 bases from J, with 12 bases between. CDR3 sequence (DNA): TGTGCCAGCAGCCAAGTCCAACGGGATTATCAGCCCCAGCATTTT. Protein sequence: CASSQVQRDYQPQHF.

The rearrangement joins TRBV10-1 to TRBJ1-1, with no clear D. This CDR3 has 14 residues. From germline, CDR1 is WNHNN and CDR2 SYGVQD (reference sequence). Trimming stripped 3 bases from V and 3 bases from J, with 11 bases between. The CDR3, as DNA: TGCGCCAGCAGTGATCGGCCGGAGGACACTGAAGCTTTCTTT. It codes for CASSDRPEDTEAFF.

For this clone: The junction departs from the called germline gene at one end, perhaps through a read error. The chain uses TRBV29-1 and TRBJ2-6; perhaps TRBD1 as D (5 bases). Germline CDR1 reads SQVTM; CDR2 reads ANQGSEA. This CDR3 region has 14 residues. This chain's CDR3 is CSVEGGSGANGLTF. CDR3 in DNA: TGCAGCGTTGAAGGGGGCTCTGGGGCCAACGGCCTGACTTTC.

V gene TRBV11-2 combines with J gene TRBJ2-7; D remains unclear. Trimming took off 5 bases at V and 1 base at J, with 9 bases between the two ends. This CDR3 is 13 amino acids long. The V gene's germline CDR1 is SGHAT and CDR2 FQNNGV. CDR3 loop: CASSLFVSYEQYF. Here the CDR3 DNA reads TGTGCCAGCAGCCTGTTTGTGTCCTACGAGCAGTACTTC.